Shown below are 9 T cell receptor beta chains from a single sample sequenced in a study of early stage breast cancer tumors. Libraries were prepared by immunoSEQ multiplex PCR; TCRdb keeps only in-frame clonotypes and omits some of them. The sample shows roughly 30,000 clones, just under 85% of them seen only once. The source material was blood. Every receptor here comes from a person aged 45-60 years with breast cancer.

The chain joins TRBV19 to TRBJ2-2; D assignment may be TRBD1 or TRBD2 (5 bases each). V was shortened by 9 bases and J by 6 bases, with 8 bases between the two germline ends. Germline loops: CDR1 LNHDA, CDR2 SQIVND (reference sequence). The CDR3 runs to 11 residues. The CDR3, as DNA: TGTGCCAGCCAGGGAGCCGGGGAGCTGTTTTTT. Protein product: CASQGAGELFF.

This sequence joins TRBV6-6 and TRBJ1-1; tentative D call: TRBD1 (6 bases). The length of the CDR3 is 14 residues. V was trimmed by 7 bases and J by 1 base, leaving 13 bases between them. Germline V gene lookup returns CDR1 MNHNY and CDR2 SVGAGI (reference sequence). The CDR3 sequence is CASTLGAGNTEAFF. The CDR3 nucleotides read TGTGCCAGCACCTTGGGGGCCGGGAACACTGAAGCTTTCTTT.

The J gene is TRBJ2-5, the V gene TRBV2; no clear D. Germline CDR1 SNHLY, CDR2 FYNNEI. The CDR3 loop spans 14 amino acids. Between the trimmed V and J ends, which lost 4 bases and 0 bases, there was a span of 9 bases. The CDR3 loop is CASSATANQETQYF. CDR3 bases: TGTGCCAGCAGTGCAACGGCGAACCAAGAGACCCAGTACTTC. The variable domain in full, with the rest retrieved from reference TRBV2 and TRBJ2-5, is EPEVTQTPSHQVTQMGQEVILRCVPISNHLYFYWYRQILGQKVEFLVSFYNNEISEKSEIFDDQFSVERPDGSNFTLKIRSTKLEDSAMYFCASSATANQETQYFGPGTRLLVL.

V usage is TRBV27 and J usage is TRBJ2-7, with 9 bases that match TRBD2. Germline V gene sequence: CDR1 MNHEY, CDR2 SMNVEV (reference sequence). CDR3 length: 15 residues. V was pared by 2 bases and J by 5 bases, with 7 bases of the junction left unmatched. As DNA, the CDR3 is TGTGCCAGCAGTTTAGTGGTAGCGGGAGCAGACGAGCAGTACTTC. Protein sequence: CASSLVVAGADEQYF.

The genes are TRBV14 and TRBJ1-2, with TRBD1 as a possible D gene (5 bases). From germline, CDR1 is SGHDN and CDR2 FVKESK. The CDR3 runs to 14 residues. Trimming stripped 4 bases from V and 4 bases from J, with 13 bases between. CDR3 DNA: TGTGCCAGCAGCCGATCGACAGCTGGCTATGGCTACACCTTC. Its protein product is CASSRSTAGYGYTF.

The V and J genes are TRBV30 and TRBJ2-2, with a possible D match to TRBD1 (5 bases). V was cut by 3 bases and J by 7 bases, with 9 bases left in between. The CDR3 is 12 residues long. CDR1 is GTSNPN, CDR2 SVGIG, per germline (reference sequence). CDR3 region: CAWRRGHGELFF. CDR3 in DNA: TGTGCCTGGAGAAGGGGTCACGGGGAGCTGTTTTTT.

This sequence joins TRBV4-2 and TRBJ1-1; D perhaps matches TRBD1 (5 bases). Trimming left V 4 bases short and J 4 bases short, with 19 bases between. This CDR3 contains 16 residues. Germline V gene sequence: CDR1 LGHNA, CDR2 YNFKEQ. This CDR3 is CASSRSGTGRGTEAFF. CDR3 nucleotides: TGTGCCAGCAGCCGGTCCGGGACGGGGCGCGGCACTGAAGCTTTCTTT.

This chain uses TRBV7-2 with TRBJ1-2, with D tentatively TRBD1 (6 bases). The CDR3 sequence is 16 residues long. The germline V and J ends were trimmed by 1 base and 2 bases, with 14 bases remaining between them. Germline V gene data show CDR1 as SGHTA and CDR2 as FQGNSA. The CDR3, as DNA: TGTGCCAGCAGCTTAGGAAGTAGGACAGCCAACTATGGCTACACCTTC. Translation: CASSLGSRTANYGYTF.

This clone was recorded once. The chain combines TRBV2 with TRBJ2-5, with 8 bases aligning to TRBD2. The germline CDR1 and CDR2 sequences are SNHLY and FYNNEI. The CDR3 covers 13 residues. Losses at the gene ends were 6 bases for V and 4 bases for J; bases not matched to a gene: 4. CDR3 DNA sequence: TGTGCCAGCAGCCAGGGACTAGTAGAGACCCAGTACTTC. This translates into CASSQGLVETQYF.